This T cell receptor beta chain was recovered during a study of blood T cells in healthy people across ages. Germline lookup yields CDR1 SGDLS and CDR2 YYNGEE. This CDR3 has 17 amino acids. Through a sample-barcoded 5' primer and a J-beta primer mix, a second PCR was run for 7 to 11 cycles. A single record per CDR3 protein comes from TCRdb applying MiXCR to the 5' RACE reads. Of over 1,500,000 distinct CDR3 sequences detected, 30% to 40% appear once; the ten largest clones hold 23%. This TCR came from a human donor in good health. The sample was blood. The V call is TRBV9, the J call TRBJ2-7, with TRBD2 matching over 12 bases. Matching the DNA end better, TRBJ2-5 makes the J call doubtful. Here the CDR3 reads CASSVDPSGGAVETQYF. The CDR3 coding sequence is TGTGCCAGCAGCGTAGACCCTAGCGGGGGGGCCGTGGAGACCCAGTACTTC.